Each of the 20 T cell receptor beta chains below was sequenced from the same sample in a study of naive and memory T cell subsets. The beta constant-region primer was an equimolar mix of two oligonucleotides covering TRBC1 and TRBC2. Four rounds of PCR amplified the ligated cDNA using nested alpha and beta constant-region primers plus SP2. One entry per CDR3 protein, called by TCRdb with MiXCR from the UMI-ligation and nested PCR reads. This table has tens of thousands of distinct CDR3 sequences, roughly 9.2% appearing once. The sequenced material came from naive CD8+ T cells from blood. The source of these receptors is a human donor in good health.

This chain links TRBV24-1 with TRBJ2-2; D not resolved. The V gene's germline CDR1 is KGHDR and CDR2 SFDVKD. Trimming removed 5 bases from V and 1 base from J, with 10 bases in between. The CDR3 has 15 residues. The CDR3 DNA reads TGTGCCACCAGTGGGCCCGGTGGGAACACCGGGGAGCTGTTTTTT. Its protein product is CATSGPGGNTGELFF.

The table lists this clonotype with many counts. J is TRBJ2-7 and V is TRBV27, with D perhaps matching TRBD1 or TRBD2 (5 bases each). The CDR3 covers 16 residues. V dropped 2 bases and J dropped 6 bases, with 20 bases sitting between them. Germline assignment: CDR1 MNHEY and CDR2 SMNVEV (reference sequence). This CDR3 reads CASSLRGVSNVGEQYF. The DNA for the CDR3 is TGTGCCAGCAGTTTACGAGGGGTGTCAAACGTGGGCGAGCAGTACTTC.

This clonotype was seen more than once but under ten times. The V and J genes are TRBV5-8 and TRBJ2-1; 12 nucleotides align to TRBD2. V was clipped by 4 bases and J by 9 bases; unmatched bases: 5. Germline V CDR1 and CDR2: SGHTS, YDEGEE. CDR3 length equals 14 residues. In DNA, the CDR3 is TGTGCCAGCAGCCAAAGACTAGCGGGAGCTGAGCAGTTCTTC. Translating it yields CASSQRLAGAEQFF.

This clonotype has a count of ten or more. The chain carries TRBV20-1 and TRBJ2-1; D is perhaps TRBD2 (5 bases). Germline V gene sequence: CDR1 DFQATT, CDR2 SNEGSKA (reference sequence). CDR3 length: 16 amino acids. The V end was cut by 0 bases, the J end by 10 bases, with 22 bases between. CDR3 DNA: TGCAGTGCTAGAGATTATGAATCCGGCCGCAGAGGGGAGCAGTTCTTC. Protein sequence: CSARDYESGRRGEQFF.

The chain links TRBV25-1 to TRBJ2-5, with D unresolved. CDR1 is MGHDK and CDR2 is SYGVNS in the germline V gene. This CDR3 region has 10 residues. V lost 8 bases to trimming and J lost 4 bases, with 5 bases between them. CDR3 DNA sequence: TGTGCCAGCCTCGGAGAGACCCAGTACTTC. Translated: CASLGETQYF.

This clonotype was counted only a few times. The V gene is TRBV6-1, the J gene TRBJ1-5; D not resolved. CDR3 length equals 13 residues. The V end was cut by 3 bases, the J end by 8 bases, with 11 bases between. The germline V gene encodes CDR1 MNHNS and CDR2 SASEGT. DNA for the CDR3: TGTGCCAGCAGTGACTTCGTAGGAAAGCCCCAGCATTTT. It encodes CASSDFVGKPQHF.

The genes are TRBV28 and TRBJ2-3; 12 nucleotides match TRBD2. Germline CDR1 is MDHEN and CDR2 is SYDVKM. The CDR3 runs to 15 residues. The junction had 4 bases not matched to a gene; V was cut back by 5 bases and J by 4 bases. CDR3 loop: CASSLTSGSSDTQYF. As DNA, the CDR3 is TGTGCCAGCAGTCTGACTAGCGGGAGCTCAGATACGCAGTATTTT.

The sample holds many counts of this clonotype. The chain uses TRBV12-3 or TRBV12-4 and TRBJ1-1; possibly TRBD1 for D (5 bases). The CDR3 covers 13 residues. The ends were cut back, 4 bases at V and 0 bases at J, with 6 bases in the middle. The CDR3 loop is CASSWGMNTEAFF. CDR3 nucleotide sequence: TGTGCCAGCAGTTGGGGGATGAACACTGAAGCTTTCTTT.

The rearrangement uses TRBV19 and TRBJ1-1, with TRBD1 matching 8 bases. The length of the CDR3 is 18 residues. Germline loops: CDR1 LNHDA, CDR2 SQIVND (reference sequence). With 0 bases clipped from V and 4 bases from J, the junction kept 13 bases outside the gene matches. As DNA, the CDR3 is TGTGCCAGTAGTATAGACCTGATTACAGGGGGAAGAGGCACTGAAGCTTTCTTT. This translates into CASSIDLITGGRGTEAFF.

This clonotype has just a few counts. The genes are TRBV5-1 and TRBJ1-1, with D perhaps TRBD1 (6 bases). V gave up 7 bases and J gave up 1 base, with 11 bases separating them. This CDR3 has 13 residues. Germline V gene lookup returns CDR1 SGHRS and CDR2 YFSETQ. The CDR3 spells CASAGATNTEAFF. The CDR3 DNA is TGCGCCAGCGCAGGGGCGACGAACACTGAAGCTTTCTTT.

J is TRBJ2-3 and V is TRBV9, with 9 bases that match TRBD1. Germline CDR1 reads SGDLS; CDR2 reads YYNGEE. V lost 7 bases, J lost 0 bases, and 6 bases stayed unmatched. This CDR3 has 15 residues. The CDR3 region has the DNA TGTGCCAGCGGCCCGACAGGGGGTAGCACAGATACGCAGTATTTT. Translation: CASGPTGGSTDTQYF.

This clonotype occurred many times. V is TRBV7-9 and J is TRBJ1-6, with 8 bases that match TRBD1. Germline V gene sequence: CDR1 SEHNR, CDR2 FQNEAQ (reference sequence). CDR3 size: 15 residues. Losses at the gene ends were 9 bases for V and 10 bases for J; bases not matched to a gene: 14. CDR3 DNA sequence: TGTGCCAGTCGGCCCTCGACAGGGGTCGGCTCACCCCTCCACTTT. It encodes CASRPSTGVGSPLHF.

This clonotype has a count of ten or more. The CDR3 protein is CSVSGHSSYNEQFF. In DNA, the CDR3 is TGCAGCGTTTCGGGACATAGCTCCTACAATGAGCAGTTCTTC. This sequence joins TRBV29-1 and TRBJ2-1; tentative D call: TRBD1 (6 bases). Deletions cut 5 bases from V and 0 bases from J, with 11 bases between. The V gene's germline CDR1 is SQVTM and CDR2 ANQGSEA. The CDR3 runs 14 residues.

As regards this clonotype: A read error may account for a junction end that differs from germline. V is TRBV4-2 and J is TRBJ2-2; TRBD1 matches at 8 bases. Germline CDR1 reads LGHNA; CDR2 reads YNFKEQ. This CDR3 has 14 residues. The CDR3 spells CANSPDRGTGELFF. DNA for the CDR3: TGTGCCAACAGCCCTGACAGGGGTACCGGGGAGCTGTTTTTT.

In its sample, this clonotype was seen a few times. V and J are TRBV7-9 and TRBJ1-3; no firm D call. The V end lost 3 bases, the J end lost 1 base, and 10 bases lay between the germline ends. CDR1 is SEHNR and CDR2 is FQNEAQ in the germline V gene (reference sequence). The CDR3 is 15 amino acids. CDR3 nucleotides: TGTGCCAGCAGCTTCTCGGGGAAGTCTGGAAACACCATATATTTT. Translation: CASSFSGKSGNTIYF.

At least ten counts were recorded for this clonotype. V gene TRBV6-1 combines with J gene TRBJ1-5, with TRBD1 as a possible D gene (5 bases). The CDR3 is 16 residues long. Trimming removed 8 bases from V and 5 bases from J, with 22 bases in between. Per the germline V gene, CDR1 is MNHNS and CDR2 is SASEGT. CDR3 sequence reads: CASGWDGRDTDQPQHF. DNA of the CDR3: TGTGCCAGCGGATGGGACGGGCGCGACACAGATCAGCCCCAGCATTTT.

This clonotype was observed many times. The gene calls are TRBV27 and TRBJ2-3; 8 positions agree with TRBD1. V trimming: 8 bases; J trimming: 7 bases; junction bases outside the gene matches: 8. Germline CDR1 MNHEY, CDR2 SMNVEV (reference sequence). The CDR3 extends over 13 amino acids. The CDR3 DNA reads as TGTGCCAGCTCGACAGGGGACGTGAATACGCAGTATTTT. This gives the protein CASSTGDVNTQYF.

The V and J genes are TRBV20-1 and TRBJ2-5, with D perhaps given as TRBD1 or TRBD2 (6 bases each). V lost 6 bases and J lost 4, with 21 bases in between. The length of the CDR3 is 15 residues. Germline values: CDR1 DFQATT, CDR2 SNEGSKA (reference sequence). The CDR3 region has the DNA TGCAGTGCGACAGGTGTCTTTGCGGGACTAGAGACCCAGTACTTC. Residues: CSATGVFAGLETQYF.

This clonotype was counted only a few times. Written as DNA, the CDR3 is TGTGCCACCAGTGATTTGAGGAAAGCAACCGGGGAGCTGTTTTTT. Its translation is CATSDLRKATGELFF. The chain uses TRBV24-1 and TRBJ2-2; D call uncertain. Trimming removed 0 bases at V and 5 bases at J, with 9 bases between. The V gene's germline CDR1 is KGHDR and CDR2 SFDVKD. The CDR3 extends over 15 amino acids.

In its sample, this clonotype was seen many times. CDR3 amino acids: CASSVGGSGNEQYF. The CDR3 DNA reads TGTGCCAGCAGCGTAGGGGGGTCGGGGAACGAGCAGTACTTC. The rearrangement links TRBV9 to TRBJ2-7; D assignment may be TRBD1 or TRBD2 (5 bases each). The CDR3 runs 14 residues. V was shortened by 0 bases and J by 5 bases, with 12 bases between the two germline ends. The germline CDR1 and CDR2 sequences are SGDLS and YYNGEE.